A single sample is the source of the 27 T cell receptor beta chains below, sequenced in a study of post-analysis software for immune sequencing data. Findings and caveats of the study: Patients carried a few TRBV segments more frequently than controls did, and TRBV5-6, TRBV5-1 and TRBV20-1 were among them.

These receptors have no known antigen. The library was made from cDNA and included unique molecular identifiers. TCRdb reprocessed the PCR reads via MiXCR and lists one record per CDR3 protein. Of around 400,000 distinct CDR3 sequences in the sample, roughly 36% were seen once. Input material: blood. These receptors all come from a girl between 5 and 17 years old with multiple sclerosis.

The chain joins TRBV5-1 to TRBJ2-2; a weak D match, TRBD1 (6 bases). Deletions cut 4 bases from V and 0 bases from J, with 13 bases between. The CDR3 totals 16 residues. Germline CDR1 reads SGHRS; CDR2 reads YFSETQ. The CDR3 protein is CASSPGHIANTGELFF. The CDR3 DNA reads TGCGCCAGCAGCCCGGGACACATCGCGAACACCGGGGAGCTGTTTTTT.

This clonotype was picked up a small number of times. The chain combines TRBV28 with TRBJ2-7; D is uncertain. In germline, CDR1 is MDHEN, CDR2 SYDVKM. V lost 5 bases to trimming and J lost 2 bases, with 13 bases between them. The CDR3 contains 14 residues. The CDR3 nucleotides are TGTGCCAGCAGTCCATTATCGCAGACCTACGAGCAGTACTTC. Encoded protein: CASSPLSQTYEQYF. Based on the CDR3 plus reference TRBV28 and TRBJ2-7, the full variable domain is DVKVTQSSRYLVKRTGEKVFLECVQDMDHENMFWYRQDPGLGLRLIYFSYDVKMKEKGDIPEGYSVSREKKERFSLILESASTNQTSMYLCASSPLSQTYEQYFGPGTRLTVT.

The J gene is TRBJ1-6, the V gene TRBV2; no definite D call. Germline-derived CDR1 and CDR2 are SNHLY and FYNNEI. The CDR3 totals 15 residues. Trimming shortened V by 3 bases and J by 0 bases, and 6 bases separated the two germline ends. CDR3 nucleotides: TGTGCCAGCAGTGACGAGAGCTCCTATAATTCACCCCTCCACTTT. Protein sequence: CASSDESSYNSPLHF.

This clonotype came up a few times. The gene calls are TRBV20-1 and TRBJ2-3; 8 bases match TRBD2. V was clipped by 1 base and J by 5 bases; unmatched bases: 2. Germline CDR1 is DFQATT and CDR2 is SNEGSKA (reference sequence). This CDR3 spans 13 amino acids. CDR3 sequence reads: CSARGAGGDTQYF. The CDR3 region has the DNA TGCAGTGCTAGAGGGGCGGGGGGAGATACGCAGTATTTT.

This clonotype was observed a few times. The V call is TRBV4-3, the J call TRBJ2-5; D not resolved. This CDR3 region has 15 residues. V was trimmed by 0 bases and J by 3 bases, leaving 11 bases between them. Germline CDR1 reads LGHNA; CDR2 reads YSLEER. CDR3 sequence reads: CASSQDREREETQYF. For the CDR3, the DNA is TGCGCCAGCAGCCAAGATAGAGAGAGAGAAGAGACCCAGTACTTC.

CDR3 residues: CASSPRARGGARNEQFF. In nucleotides, the CDR3 is TGTGCCAGCAGTCCAAGGGCCAGAGGGGGGGCGCGGAATGAGCAGTTCTTC. This rearrangement joins TRBV6-1 to TRBJ2-1, with a weak D call TRBD2 (7 bases). Deletions cut 5 bases from V and 7 bases from J, with 24 bases between. Per germline, CDR1 MNHNS and CDR2 SASEGT. This CDR3 is built from 17 residues.

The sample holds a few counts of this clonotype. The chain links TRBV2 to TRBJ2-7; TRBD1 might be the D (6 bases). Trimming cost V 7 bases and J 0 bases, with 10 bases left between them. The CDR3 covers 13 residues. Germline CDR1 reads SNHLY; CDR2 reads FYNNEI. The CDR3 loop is CASTGVFSYEQYF. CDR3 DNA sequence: TGTGCCAGCACAGGGGTCTTCTCCTACGAGCAGTACTTC.

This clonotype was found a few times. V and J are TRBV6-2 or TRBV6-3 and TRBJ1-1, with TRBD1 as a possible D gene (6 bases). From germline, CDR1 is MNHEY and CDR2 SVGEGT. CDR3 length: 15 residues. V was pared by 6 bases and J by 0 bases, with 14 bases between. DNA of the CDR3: TGTGCCAGCAGATCAGCCGGGGGCATGAACACTGAAGCTTTCTTT. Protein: CASRSAGGMNTEAFF.

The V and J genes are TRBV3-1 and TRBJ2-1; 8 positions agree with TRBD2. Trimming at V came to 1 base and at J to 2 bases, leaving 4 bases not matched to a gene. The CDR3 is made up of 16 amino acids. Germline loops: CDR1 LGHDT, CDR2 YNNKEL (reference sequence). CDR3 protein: CASSQGGRGAYNEQFF. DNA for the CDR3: TGTGCCAGCAGCCAAGGGGGGCGGGGGGCCTACAATGAGCAGTTCTTC.

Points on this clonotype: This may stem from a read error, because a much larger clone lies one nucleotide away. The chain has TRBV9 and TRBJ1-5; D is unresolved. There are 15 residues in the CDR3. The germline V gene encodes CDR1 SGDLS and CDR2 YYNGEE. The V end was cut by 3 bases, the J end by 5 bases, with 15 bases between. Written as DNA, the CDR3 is TGTGCCAGCAGCGGAGGATCGAGTCAGGATCAGCCCCAGCATTTT. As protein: CASSGGSSQDQPQHF. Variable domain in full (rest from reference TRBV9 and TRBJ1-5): DSGVTQTPKHLITATGQRVTLRCSPRSGDLSVYWYQQSLDQGLQFLIQYYNGEERAKGNILERFSAQQFPDLHSELNLSSLELGDSALYFCASSGGSSQDQPQHFGDGTRLSIL.

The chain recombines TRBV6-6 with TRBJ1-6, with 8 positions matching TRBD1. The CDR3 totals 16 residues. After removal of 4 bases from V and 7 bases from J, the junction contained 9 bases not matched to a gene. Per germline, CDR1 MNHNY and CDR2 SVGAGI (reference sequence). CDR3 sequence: CASSSSAGGFNSPLHF. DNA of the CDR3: TGTGCCAGCAGTTCGTCGGCAGGGGGCTTCAATTCACCCCTCCACTTT.

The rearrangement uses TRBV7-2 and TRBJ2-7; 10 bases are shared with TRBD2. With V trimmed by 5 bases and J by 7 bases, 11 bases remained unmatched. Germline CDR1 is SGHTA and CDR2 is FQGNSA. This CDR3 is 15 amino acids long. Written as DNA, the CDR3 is TGTGCCAGCAGCCTACAAGCGGGGGGGCGGGGGGAGCAGTACTTC. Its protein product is CASSLQAGGRGEQYF.

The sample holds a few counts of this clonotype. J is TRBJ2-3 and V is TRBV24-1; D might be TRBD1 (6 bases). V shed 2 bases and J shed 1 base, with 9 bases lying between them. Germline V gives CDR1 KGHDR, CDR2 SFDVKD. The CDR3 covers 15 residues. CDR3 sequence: CATSDSGDRTDTQYF. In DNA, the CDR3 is TGTGCCACCAGTGATTCAGGGGATCGCACAGATACGCAGTATTTT.

CDR3 coding DNA: TGTGCCTGGAGTGTCCTCGGGGGACGGGATGAGCAGTTCTTC. Protein: CAWSVLGGRDEQFF. This chain uses TRBV30 with TRBJ2-1, with D tentatively TRBD2 (6 bases). Germline V gene lookup returns CDR1 GTSNPN and CDR2 SVGIG (reference sequence). V shed 0 bases and J shed 8 bases, with 14 bases lying between them. The CDR3 sequence is 14 residues long. Full variable domain (rest looked up from reference TRBV30 and TRBJ2-1): SQTIHQWPATLVQPVGSPLSLECTVEGTSNPNLYWYRQAAGRGLQLLFYSVGIGQISSEVPQNLSASRPQDRQFILSSKKLLLSDSGFYLCAWSVLGGRDEQFFGPGTRLTVL.

The CDR3 sequence: CATSDWDSGKTQYF. CDR3 coding DNA: TGTGCCACCAGTGATTGGGACAGTGGAAAGACCCAGTACTTC. The rearrangement uses TRBV24-1 and TRBJ2-5; 7 positions agree with TRBD1. Germline values: CDR1 KGHDR, CDR2 SFDVKD. V gave up 2 bases and J gave up 6 bases; unmatched junction bases: 5. The CDR3 has 14 residues.

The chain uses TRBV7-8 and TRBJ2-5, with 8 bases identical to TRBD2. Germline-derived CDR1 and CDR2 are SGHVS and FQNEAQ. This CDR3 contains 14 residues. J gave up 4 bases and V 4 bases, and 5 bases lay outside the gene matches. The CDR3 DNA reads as TGTGCCAGCAGCTGGGGACTAGTCGGAGAGACCCAGTACTTC. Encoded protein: CASSWGLVGETQYF.

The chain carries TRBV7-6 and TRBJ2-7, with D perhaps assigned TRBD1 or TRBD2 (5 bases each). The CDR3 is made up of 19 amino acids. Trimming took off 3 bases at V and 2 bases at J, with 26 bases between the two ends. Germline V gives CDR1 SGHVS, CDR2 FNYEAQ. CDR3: CASSFSAGSCTQTPYEQYF. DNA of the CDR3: TGTGCCAGCAGCTTTAGCGCAGGGAGCTGTACGCAGACTCCCTACGAGCAGTACTTC. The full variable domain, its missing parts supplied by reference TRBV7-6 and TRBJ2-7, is GAGVSQSPRYKVTKRGQDVALRCDPISGHVSLYWYRQALGQGPEFLTYFNYEAQQDKSGLPNDRFSAERPEGSISTLTIQRTEQRDSAMYRCASSFSAGSCTQTPYEQYFGPGTRLTVT.

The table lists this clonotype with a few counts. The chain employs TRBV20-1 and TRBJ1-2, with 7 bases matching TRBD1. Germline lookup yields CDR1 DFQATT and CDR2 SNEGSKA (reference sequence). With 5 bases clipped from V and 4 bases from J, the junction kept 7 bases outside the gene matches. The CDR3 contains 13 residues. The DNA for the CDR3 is TGCAGTGCTCGGGACAGCATTCTCTATGGCTACACCTTC. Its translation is CSARDSILYGYTF.

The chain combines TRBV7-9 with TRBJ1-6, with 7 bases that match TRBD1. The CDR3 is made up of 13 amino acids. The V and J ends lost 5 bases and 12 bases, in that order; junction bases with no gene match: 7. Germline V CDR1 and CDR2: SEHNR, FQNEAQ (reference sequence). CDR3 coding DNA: TGTGCCAGCAGCGATAGACAGGGAGGACCCCTCCACTTT. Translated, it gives CASSDRQGGPLHF.

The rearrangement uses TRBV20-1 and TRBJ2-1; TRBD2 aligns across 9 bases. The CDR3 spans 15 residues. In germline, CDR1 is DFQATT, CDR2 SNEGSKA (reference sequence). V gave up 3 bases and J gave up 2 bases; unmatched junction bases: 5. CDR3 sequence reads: CSARRAGGTYNEQFF. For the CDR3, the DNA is TGCAGTGCTAGGAGGGCGGGGGGGACCTACAATGAGCAGTTCTTC.

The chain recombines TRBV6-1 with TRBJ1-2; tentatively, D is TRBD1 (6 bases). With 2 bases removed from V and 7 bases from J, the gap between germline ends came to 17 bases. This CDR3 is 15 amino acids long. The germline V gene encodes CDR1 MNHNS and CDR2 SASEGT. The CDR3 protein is CASSESGGPLAGYTF. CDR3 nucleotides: TGTGCCAGCAGTGAAAGCGGGGGCCCGTTGGCTGGCTACACCTTC.

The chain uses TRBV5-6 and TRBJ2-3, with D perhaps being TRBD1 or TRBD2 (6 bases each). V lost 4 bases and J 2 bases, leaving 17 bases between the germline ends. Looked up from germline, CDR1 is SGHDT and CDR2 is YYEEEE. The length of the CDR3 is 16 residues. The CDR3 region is CASSLRGEAITDTQYF. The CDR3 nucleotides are TGTGCCAGCAGCCTGAGGGGGGAGGCAATCACAGATACGCAGTATTTT. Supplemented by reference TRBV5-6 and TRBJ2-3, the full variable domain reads DAGVTQSPTHLIKTRGQQVTLRCSPKSGHDTVSWYQQALGQGPQFIFQYYEEEERQRGNFPDRFSGHQFPNYSSELNVNALLLGDSALYLCASSLRGEAITDTQYFGPGTRLTVL.

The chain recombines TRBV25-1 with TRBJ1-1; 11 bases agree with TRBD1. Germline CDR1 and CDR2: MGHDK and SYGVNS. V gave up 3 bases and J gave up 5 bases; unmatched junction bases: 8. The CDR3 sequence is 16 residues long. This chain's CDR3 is CASSDGGQGVGTEAFF. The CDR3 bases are TGTGCCAGCAGTGATGGGGGACAGGGGGTGGGGACTGAAGCTTTCTTT.

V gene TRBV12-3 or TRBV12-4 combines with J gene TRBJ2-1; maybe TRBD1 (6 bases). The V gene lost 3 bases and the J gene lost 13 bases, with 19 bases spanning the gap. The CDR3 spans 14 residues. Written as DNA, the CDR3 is TGTGCCAGCAGTTTTGTCAGGGGTCAAGAGACCCAGTTCTTC. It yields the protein CASSFVRGQETQFF.

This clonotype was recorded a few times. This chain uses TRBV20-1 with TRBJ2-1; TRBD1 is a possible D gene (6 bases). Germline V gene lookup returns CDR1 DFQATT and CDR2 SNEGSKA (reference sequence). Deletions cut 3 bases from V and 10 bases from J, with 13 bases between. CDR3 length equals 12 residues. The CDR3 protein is CSARITGREQFF. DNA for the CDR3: TGCAGTGCTAGGATTACAGGGCGCGAGCAGTTCTTC.

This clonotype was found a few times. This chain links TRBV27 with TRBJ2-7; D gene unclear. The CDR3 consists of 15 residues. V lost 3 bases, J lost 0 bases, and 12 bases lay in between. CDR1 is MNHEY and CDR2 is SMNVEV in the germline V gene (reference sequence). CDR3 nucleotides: TGTGCCAGCAGTTTGAAACCCCCAACCTCCTACGAGCAGTACTTC. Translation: CASSLKPPTSYEQYF.

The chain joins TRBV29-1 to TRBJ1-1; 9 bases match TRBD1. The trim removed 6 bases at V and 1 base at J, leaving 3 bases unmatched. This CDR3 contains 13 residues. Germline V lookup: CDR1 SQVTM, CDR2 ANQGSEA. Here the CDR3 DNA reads TGCAGCGTGGGACAGGGTTCGAACACTGAAGCTTTCTTT. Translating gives CSVGQGSNTEAFF. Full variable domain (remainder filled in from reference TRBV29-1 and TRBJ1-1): SAVISQKPSRDICQRGTSLTIQCQVDSQVTMMFWYRQQPGQSLTLIATANQGSEATYESGFVIDKFPISRPNLTFSTLTVSNMSPEDSSIYLCSVGQGSNTEAFFGQGTRLTVV.